These 32 T cell receptor beta chains were all obtained from the same sample, sequenced in a study of control samples from healthy donors and cancer patients. TCRdb keeps only in-frame clones here, not all; method: immunoSEQ multiplex PCR. This sample has 75,000 to 95,000 clones; 85% to 95% occur once, and the top ten carry approximately 1.5%. The sample was blood. All receptors come from a woman aged 25-40 years in good health.

The genes are TRBV2 and TRBJ1-1, with D possibly being TRBD1 (6 bases). This CDR3 is 14 amino acids long. With 3 bases removed from V and 8 bases from J, the gap between germline ends came to 16 bases. Germline V gene data show CDR1 as SNHLY and CDR2 as FYNNEI. The chain's CDR3 is CASSDMGRGGEAFF. For the CDR3, the DNA is TGTGCCAGCAGTGACATGGGCAGGGGAGGGGAAGCTTTCTTT.

V gene TRBV28 combines with J gene TRBJ1-1, with 7 bases identical to TRBD1. Trimming took 6 bases from V and 0 from J; bases not matched to a gene: 4. The CDR3 length is 14 residues. Germline loops: CDR1 MDHEN, CDR2 SYDVKM. The CDR3 spells CASSLGTVNTEAFF. The CDR3 nucleotides read TGTGCCAGCAGCTTAGGGACAGTGAACACTGAAGCTTTCTTT. The full variable domain, with the rest looked up from reference TRBV28 and TRBJ1-1, is DVKVTQSSRYLVKRTGEKVFLECVQDMDHENMFWYRQDPGLGLRLIYFSYDVKMKEKGDIPEGYSVSREKKERFSLILESASTNQTSMYLCASSLGTVNTEAFFGQGTRLTVV.

The V and J genes are TRBV29-1 and TRBJ2-1; 12 bases agree with TRBD1. V shed 4 bases and J 8 bases; nucleotides not matched to a gene: 6. This CDR3 is 14 amino acids long. The germline V gene has CDR1 SQVTM and CDR2 ANQGSEA. CDR3 protein: CSVVGTGGYYEQFF. As DNA, the CDR3 is TGCAGCGTTGTGGGGACAGGGGGCTATTATGAGCAGTTCTTC.

Notes on this clone: The germline gene is not matched at one end of the junction; a read error may be the cause. The rearrangement joins TRBV11-3 to TRBJ1-4; D not resolved. This CDR3 region has 12 residues. The germline gives CDR1 SGHNT, CDR2 YENEEA. DNA of the CDR3: TGTGCCGGCAGCTCTTCTAATGAAAAACTGTTTTTT. As protein: CAGSSSNEKLFF.

The V call is TRBV15, the J call TRBJ1-1; D is unresolved. Trimming shortened V by 3 bases and J by 0 bases, and 14 bases separated the two germline ends. CDR1 and CDR2 (germline): LNHNV, YYDKDF (reference sequence). This CDR3 is 16 amino acids long. CDR3 region: CATSSYPVIMNTEAFF. In nucleotides, the CDR3 is TGTGCCACCAGCAGTTATCCAGTTATTATGAACACTGAAGCTTTCTTT. The full variable domain, completed using reference TRBV15 and TRBJ1-1, is DAMVIQNPRYQVTQFGKPVTLSCSQTLNHNVMYWYQQKSSQAPKLLFHYYDKDFNNEADTPDNFQSRRPNTSFCFLDIRSPGLGDTAMYLCATSSYPVIMNTEAFFGQGTRLTVV.

The rearrangement links TRBV7-9 to TRBJ1-2; no clear D. The CDR3 has 13 amino acids. From germline, CDR1 is SEHNR and CDR2 FQNEAQ (reference sequence). Trimming took 1 base from V and 8 from J, leaving 11 bases between them. The CDR3 loop reads CASSLDGTKGYTF. CDR3 sequence (DNA): TGTGCCAGCAGCTTAGACGGAACTAAAGGCTACACCTTC. Looking up the rest from reference TRBV7-9 and TRBJ1-2 gives the full variable domain: DTGVSQNPRHKITKRGQNVTFRCDPISEHNRLYWYRQTLGQGPEFLTYFQNEAQLEKSRLLSDRFSAERPKGSFSTLEIQRTEQGDSAMYLCASSLDGTKGYTFGSGTRLTVV.

In DNA form, the CDR3 reads TGTGCCAGCAGCTTAGTTCCCAGTGCGTACGAGCAGTACTTC. It encodes CASSLVPSAYEQYF. This chain uses TRBV7-6 with TRBJ2-7; D uncertain. The CDR3 is 14 residues long. Looked up from germline, CDR1 is SGHVS and CDR2 is FNYEAQ. Trimming pared 1 base from V and 4 bases from J, leaving 11 bases between. Supplemented by reference TRBV7-6 and TRBJ2-7, the full variable domain reads GAGVSQSPRYKVTKRGQDVALRCDPISGHVSLYWYRQALGQGPEFLTYFNYEAQQDKSGLPNDRFSAERPEGSISTLTIQRTEQRDSAMYRCASSLVPSAYEQYFGPGTRLTVT.

This clone was seen only a few times. This rearrangement joins TRBV12-3 or TRBV12-4 to TRBJ1-5; no reliable D call. This CDR3 contains 13 residues. V was pared by 3 bases and J by 4 bases, with 7 bases between. The CDR3 nucleotides read TGTGCCAGCAGTTTGACGGAGAATCAGCCCCAGCATTTT. Its protein product is CASSLTENQPQHF.

The chain combines TRBV6-5 with TRBJ1-2; TRBD1 is a possible D gene (6 bases). Per germline, CDR1 MNHEY and CDR2 SVGAGI. CDR3 length: 15 amino acids. V lost 0 bases, J lost 2 bases, and 10 bases lay in between. CDR3 nucleotide sequence: TGTGCCAGCAGTTACTCGATACAGGGAAACTATGGCTACACCTTC. Translated: CASSYSIQGNYGYTF.

Notes on this clone: Different DNA sequences within this sample yield the same CDR3. The DNA of the CDR3 is TGTGCCAGCTCACCTCCCTCGGGCAATGAAAAACTGTTTTTT. Translation gives CASSPPSGNEKLFF. The chain couples TRBV18 to TRBJ1-4, with no clear D. V dropped 3 bases and J dropped 5 bases, with 10 bases sitting between them. Looked up from germline, CDR1 is KGHSH and CDR2 is LQKENI. The CDR3 runs 14 residues.

This chain connects TRBV18 to TRBJ1-5, with D uncertain. Trimming shortened V by 4 bases and J by 0 bases, and 4 bases separated the two germline ends. CDR3 size: 13 residues. Looked up from germline, CDR1 is KGHSH and CDR2 is LQKENI. CDR3 DNA: TGTGCCAGCTCACACGATAGCAATCAGCCCCAGCATTTT. Its protein product is CASSHDSNQPQHF.

About this clone itself: A read error may account for a junction end that differs from germline. The same CDR3 is also encoded by other DNA sequences in this sample. The chain joins TRBV7-7 to TRBJ2-1; 12 bases match TRBD2. CDR3 length equals 19 residues. Germline V gene lookup returns CDR1 SSHAT and CDR2 FNYEAQ (reference sequence). For the CDR3, the DNA is TGTGCTAGCAGCCCAAGGACTAGCGGGGATGCGAGCTCCTACAATGAGCAGTTCTTC. It translates to CASSPRTSGDASSYNEQFF.

The chain couples TRBV28 to TRBJ1-4; possible D gene TRBD1, 6 bases. Germline lookup yields CDR1 MDHEN and CDR2 SYDVKM. This CDR3 has 17 residues. V was pared by 7 bases and J by 0 bases, with 18 bases between. Here the CDR3 reads CASKLQGTSATNEKLFF. The CDR3 DNA reads as TGTGCCAGCAAGCTACAGGGAACGTCGGCAACTAATGAAAAACTGTTTTTT.

The J gene is TRBJ2-7, the V gene TRBV11-2, with D possibly being TRBD2 (5 bases). The germline V and J ends were trimmed by 5 bases and 6 bases, with 8 bases remaining between them. The CDR3 extends over 11 amino acids. Germline CDR1 is SGHAT and CDR2 is FQNNGV. The CDR3 DNA reads TGTGCCAGCAGCCCGGGGTTCGAGCAGTACTTC. Translation: CASSPGFEQYF. Full variable domain (missing parts from reference TRBV11-2 and TRBJ2-7): EAGVAQSPRYKIIEKRQSVAFWCNPISGHATLYWYQQILGQGPKLLIQFQNNGVVDDSQLPKDRFSAERLKGVDSTLKIQPAKLEDSAVYLCASSPGFEQYFGPGTRLTVT.

The gene calls are TRBV2 and TRBJ1-5; D might be TRBD1 (6 bases). The CDR3 contains 17 residues. The germline V and J ends were trimmed by 2 bases and 0 bases, with 14 bases remaining between them. CDR1 is SNHLY and CDR2 is FYNNEI in the germline V gene. In DNA, the CDR3 is TGTGCCAGCAGTGAATACAGGGCTCAATATAGCAATCAGCCCCAGCATTTT. Protein sequence: CASSEYRAQYSNQPQHF.

This chain joins TRBV19 and TRBJ1-1, with a tentative D call TRBD1 (6 bases). The CDR3 runs 15 residues. Per germline, CDR1 LNHDA and CDR2 SQIVND (reference sequence). With 7 bases removed from V and 1 base from J, the gap between germline ends came to 16 bases. In nucleotides, the CDR3 is TGTGCCAGTACCCGGCCGGGGGGCTGGAACACTGAAGCTTTCTTT. Amino acid sequence: CASTRPGGWNTEAFF. Full variable domain (outside the CDR3, taken from reference TRBV19 and TRBJ1-1): DGGITQSPKYLFRKEGQNVTLSCEQNLNHDAMYWYRQDPGQGLRLIYYSQIVNDFQKGDIAEGYSVSREKKESFPLTVTSAQKNPTAFYLCASTRPGGWNTEAFFGQGTRLTVV.

The rearrangement uses TRBV11-2 and TRBJ2-1, with D unclear. Germline CDR1 SGHAT, CDR2 FQNNGV. Trimming left V 5 bases short and J 0 bases short, with 8 bases between. The CDR3 length is 14 residues. CDR3 loop: CASSKTSSYNEQFF. The CDR3 DNA reads as TGTGCCAGCAGCAAGACAAGCTCCTACAATGAGCAGTTCTTC.

The CDR3 nucleotides read TGTGCCAGCAGCCCTTGGGGGAACACTGAAGCTTTCTTT. Protein product: CASSPWGNTEAFF. The chain uses TRBV3-1 (or the pseudogene TRBV3-2) and TRBJ1-1; D unclear. Trimming cost V 4 bases and J 1 base, with 7 bases left between them. This CDR3 region has 13 residues. Germline CDR1 LGHDT, CDR2 YNNKEL (reference sequence).

This chain joins TRBV6-5 and TRBJ2-7, with D perhaps matching TRBD1 (6 bases). The CDR3 consists of 13 residues. Between the trimmed V and J ends, which lost 6 bases and 2 bases, there was a span of 11 bases. Germline values: CDR1 MNHEY, CDR2 SVGAGI. In nucleotides, the CDR3 is TGTGCCAGCAGAGGGGACAACCCCTACGAGCAGTACTTC. It translates to CASRGDNPYEQYF.

The chain uses TRBV6-1 and TRBJ2-7; TRBD2 matches at 7 bases. V lost 2 bases and J lost 0; bases outside the gene matches: 4. The CDR3 consists of 15 residues. Germline V lookup: CDR1 MNHNS, CDR2 SASEGT. This CDR3 is CASSELGGSSYEQYF. CDR3 coding DNA: TGTGCCAGCAGTGAATTGGGGGGGTCCTCCTACGAGCAGTACTTC.

This rearrangement joins TRBV9 to TRBJ1-2, with a weak D call TRBD1 (6 bases). The V end lost 3 bases, the J end lost 2 bases, and 14 bases lay between the germline ends. This CDR3 comprises 15 residues. CDR1 is SGDLS, CDR2 YYNGEE, per germline. CDR3 loop: CASSERTQGNYGYTF. The CDR3 DNA reads TGTGCCAGCAGCGAGCGCACACAGGGCAACTATGGCTACACCTTC.

The rearrangement joins TRBV9 to TRBJ1-1; D gene uncertain. Trimming cost V 0 bases and J 0 bases, with 9 bases left between them. The CDR3 sequence is 15 residues long. Germline V gene data show CDR1 as SGDLS and CDR2 as YYNGEE. In DNA form, the CDR3 reads TGTGCCAGCAGCGTAGTTGGGAAAATGAACACTGAAGCTTTCTTT. Protein sequence: CASSVVGKMNTEAFF.

J is TRBJ2-7 and V is TRBV24-1; D is perhaps TRBD1 or TRBD2 (5 bases each). CDR1 KGHDR and CDR2 SFDVKD come from the germline V gene. The CDR3 is 14 amino acids. V gave up 3 bases and J gave up 7 bases, with 15 bases separating them. The CDR3 protein is CATSDAGTPLEQYF. CDR3 sequence (DNA): TGTGCCACCAGTGATGCCGGGACCCCTCTAGAGCAGTACTTC.

V gene TRBV5-6 combines with J gene TRBJ2-1; no definite D call. The V gene's germline CDR1 is SGHDT and CDR2 YYEEEE. The CDR3 is made up of 16 amino acids. V gave up 1 base and J gave up 0 bases, with 11 bases separating them. The CDR3: CASSLPPTLSYNEQFF. The CDR3 DNA reads as TGTGCCAGCAGCTTGCCTCCGACTCTCTCCTACAATGAGCAGTTCTTC.

The chain joins TRBV9 to TRBJ2-1; 8 positions agree with TRBD1. Germline V gene sequence: CDR1 SGDLS, CDR2 YYNGEE. The CDR3 sequence is 15 residues long. Losses at the gene ends were 4 bases for V and 7 bases for J; bases not matched to a gene: 10. The CDR3, as DNA: TGTGCCAGCAGCCCTGGGACAGGAAGGGGTAATGAGCAGTTCTTC. Its translation is CASSPGTGRGNEQFF.

The chain couples TRBV2 to TRBJ2-2, with a tentative D call TRBD2 (6 bases). The CDR3 is made up of 13 amino acids. The ends were cut back, 10 bases at V and 3 bases at J, with 12 bases in the middle. Germline-derived CDR1 and CDR2 are SNHLY and FYNNEI. Here the CDR3 DNA reads TGTGCCATCGCGGGGTCCCACACCGGGGAGCTGTTTTTT. As protein: CAIAGSHTGELFF. The whole variable domain, remainder taken from reference TRBV2 and TRBJ2-2, is EPEVTQTPSHQVTQMGQEVILRCVPISNHLYFYWYRQILGQKVEFLVSFYNNEISEKSEIFDDQFSVERPDGSNFTLKIRSTKLEDSAMYFCAIAGSHTGELFFGEGSRLTVL.

This chain connects TRBV7-2 to TRBJ1-1; D is possibly TRBD1 (6 bases). Germline CDR1 SGHTA, CDR2 FQGNSA. V lost 2 bases and J lost 5, with 18 bases in between. This CDR3 has 16 amino acids. Here the CDR3 reads CASSLTGTKYRTEAFF. The CDR3 DNA reads as TGTGCCAGCAGCTTAACCGGGACAAAGTATAGGACTGAAGCTTTCTTT.

This clone has only one observation. The CDR3 here is CASSQPGGSLNEQFF. CDR3 nucleotide sequence: TGTGCCAGCAGCCAGCCGGGAGGGTCGTTGAATGAGCAGTTCTTC. The chain is built from TRBV14 and TRBJ2-1; 8 nucleotides agree with TRBD2. The CDR3 runs to 15 residues. J was trimmed by 7 bases and V by 3 bases; bases with no gene match: 8. Germline CDR1 SGHDN, CDR2 FVKESK.

J is TRBJ2-1 and V is TRBV15; possible D gene TRBD2, 5 bases. The CDR3 runs to 17 residues. V was cut by 5 bases and J by 0 bases, with 17 bases left in between. In germline, CDR1 is LNHNV, CDR2 YYDKDF (reference sequence). CDR3 residues: CATSPGLIISSYNEQFF. For the CDR3, the DNA is TGTGCCACCAGCCCGGGATTAATAATAAGCTCCTACAATGAGCAGTTCTTC.

The V and J genes are TRBV5-8 and TRBJ1-3; D not certain. V shed 4 bases and J shed 5 bases, with 10 bases lying between them. The CDR3 sequence is 13 residues long. The germline V gene has CDR1 SGHTS and CDR2 YDEGEE. This CDR3 is CASSRTRRNTIYF. In DNA, the CDR3 is TGTGCCAGCAGCCGCACGCGGAGAAACACCATATATTTT.

This clone is a singleton in its sample. The rearrangement joins TRBV6-5 to TRBJ2-7; D may be TRBD1 (6 bases). The CDR3 sequence is 15 residues long. Germline CDR1 reads MNHEY; CDR2 reads SVGAGI. With 6 bases removed from V and 0 bases from J, the gap between germline ends came to 15 bases. CDR3 bases: TGTGCCAGCAGCGGAACAGGGACGAGCTCCTACGAGCAGTACTTC. It translates to CASSGTGTSSYEQYF.

Only one count was recorded for this clone. V gene TRBV6-5 combines with J gene TRBJ1-2; D unresolved. V was trimmed by 5 bases and J by 14 bases, leaving 21 bases between them. The CDR3 extends over 13 amino acids. In germline, CDR1 is MNHEY, CDR2 SVGAGI. The CDR3 DNA reads as TGTGCCAGCAGTAGACCGGTGGACCCGGCTAGGACCTTC. Its translation is CASSRPVDPARTF.